This T cell receptor beta chain was found in a study of Ad26.COV2.S vaccination and SARS-CoV-2 variants. On the study more broadly: Ad26.COV2.S arm of COV1001 included the donor. Study results and caveats: Substantial breadth in spike-specific CD8+ and CD4+ T cell responses was reportedly seen after vaccination. Measurements of TCR breadth and depth may have given underestimates of the total T cell responses. Recipients of vaccine and of placebo showed similar breadth of their non-spike TCR repertoires.

Deletions cut 5 bases from V and 7 bases from J, with 9 bases between. Germline lookup yields CDR1 SGHVS and CDR2 FQNEAQ. This CDR3 region has 12 residues. Repertoires were generated with immunoSEQ multiplex PCR, while TCRdb's copy carries only in-frame clones and drops some. The table includes 300,000 to 350,000 clones, about 87% detected once. On this clone itself: The target antigen is unknown.

Treatment specified: around 19 received Ad26.COV2.S at low or high dose, single or two shots; 5 received placebo; per-sample allocation not given. Following the first vaccine or placebo injection, samples were taken on day 63. The sequence derives from a person aged 18-65 years who received the Ad26.COV2.S COVID-19 vaccine or a placebo. The J gene is TRBJ2-1, the V gene TRBV7-8; D call uncertain. The specimen was peripheral blood, collected in a trial of Ad26.COV2.S vaccine versus placebo. Written as DNA, the CDR3 is TGTGCCAGCAGCCCAGTTATTAATGAGCAGTTCTTC. Its translation: CASSPVINEQFF.